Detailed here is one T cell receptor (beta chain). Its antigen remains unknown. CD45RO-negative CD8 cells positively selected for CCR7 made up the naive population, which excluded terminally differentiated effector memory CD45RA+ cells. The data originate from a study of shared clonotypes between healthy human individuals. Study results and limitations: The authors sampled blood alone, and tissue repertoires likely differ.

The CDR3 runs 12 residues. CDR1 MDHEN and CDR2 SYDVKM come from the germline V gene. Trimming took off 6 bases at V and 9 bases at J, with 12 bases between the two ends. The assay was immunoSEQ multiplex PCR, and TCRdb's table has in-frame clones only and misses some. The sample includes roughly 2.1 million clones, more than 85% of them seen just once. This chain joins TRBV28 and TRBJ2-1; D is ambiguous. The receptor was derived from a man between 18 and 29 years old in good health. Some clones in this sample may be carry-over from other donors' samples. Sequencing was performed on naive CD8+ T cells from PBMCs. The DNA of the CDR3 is TGTGCCAGCAGGCTAGATCCCGGTGAGCAGTTCTTC. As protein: CASRLDPGEQFF.